This T cell receptor (beta chain) was sequenced for a study of blood T cell repertoires in COVID-19. The overall study: From the United States, Italy and Spain came samples of acute and convalescent COVID-19. PBMCs, B-cell-depleted T cells, or T cells provided the cDNA or gDNA that made up the material.

The germline CDR1 and CDR2 sequences are MRHNA and SNTAGT. The CDR3 has 13 residues. V lost 8 bases to trimming and J lost 4 bases, with 14 bases between them. Sequencing used immunoSEQ multiplex PCR; TCRdb keeps in-frame clones, though not all of them. The sample lists fewer than 250,000 clones, roughly 90% occurring once. There are a few counts of this clone. Clinical history as reported by participants underpinned cohort assignment. The source is a woman between 25 and 40 years old with acute COVID-19. The sample comprised PBMCs or T cells enriched from blood (not recorded which). This chain joins TRBV6-4 and TRBJ1-1; D is possibly TRBD1 (5 bases). CDR3 in DNA: TGTGCCAGCGCTATCAGGGAGGGCACTGAAGCTTTCTTT. Amino acids: CASAIREGTEAFF.